This T cell receptor (beta chain) was observed in a study of T cells after yellow fever vaccination. The study's findings and limits: The secondary response was weaker but peaked faster, day 5 versus 15. Most clones from primary vaccination resurfaced after the booster (nearly 97% CD4, around 90% CD8).

Only a few counts were recorded for this clonotype. The antigen is undetermined. V dropped 4 bases and J dropped 7; count of bases not matched to a gene: 8. The CDR3 has 14 residues. Germline CDR1 is LGHDT and CDR2 is YNNKEL (reference sequence). 5'RACE template switching added a universal primer site and UMIs to TCR cDNA. TCRdb itself ran the 5' RACE reads through MiXCR, one entry per CDR3 protein. This sample carries hundreds of thousands of distinct CDR3 sequences, 15% to 20% of them seen once, and the ten largest clones take around an eighth. This TCR was sampled from a man aged 25 to 45 who received the YFV17D yellow fever vaccine. J is TRBJ2-7 and V is TRBV3-1; TRBD2 agrees at 9 bases. Sample: PBMCs, taken 15 days after the yellow fever booster vaccination. DNA for the CDR3: TGTGCCAGCAGCCGATTAGCGGGAGCGGCTGAGCAGTACTTC. Its translation is CASSRLAGAAEQYF.